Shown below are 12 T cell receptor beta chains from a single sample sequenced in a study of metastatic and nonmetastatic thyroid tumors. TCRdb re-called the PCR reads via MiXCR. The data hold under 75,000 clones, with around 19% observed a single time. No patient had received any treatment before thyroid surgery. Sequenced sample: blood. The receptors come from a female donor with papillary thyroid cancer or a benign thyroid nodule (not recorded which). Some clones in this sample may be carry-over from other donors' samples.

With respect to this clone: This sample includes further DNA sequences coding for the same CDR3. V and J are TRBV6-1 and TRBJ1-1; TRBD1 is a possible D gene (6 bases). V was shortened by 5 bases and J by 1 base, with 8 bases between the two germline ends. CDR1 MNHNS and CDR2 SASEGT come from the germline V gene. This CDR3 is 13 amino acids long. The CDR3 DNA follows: TGTGCCAGCAGTTGGGGACAGAACACTGAAGCTTTCTTT. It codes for CASSWGQNTEAFF.

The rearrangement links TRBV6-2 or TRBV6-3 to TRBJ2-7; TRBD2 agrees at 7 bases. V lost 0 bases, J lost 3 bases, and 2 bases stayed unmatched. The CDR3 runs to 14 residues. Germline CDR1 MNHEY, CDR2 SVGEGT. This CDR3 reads CASSYSGGSYEQYF. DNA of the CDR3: TGTGCCAGCAGTTACTCGGGCGGGAGCTACGAGCAGTACTTC.

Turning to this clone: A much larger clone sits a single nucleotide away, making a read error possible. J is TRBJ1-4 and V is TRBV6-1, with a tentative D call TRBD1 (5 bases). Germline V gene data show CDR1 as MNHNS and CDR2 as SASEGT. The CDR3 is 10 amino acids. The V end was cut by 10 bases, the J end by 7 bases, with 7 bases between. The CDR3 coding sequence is TGTGCCAACGGGGGTGAAAAACTGTTTTTT. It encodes CANGGEKLFF.

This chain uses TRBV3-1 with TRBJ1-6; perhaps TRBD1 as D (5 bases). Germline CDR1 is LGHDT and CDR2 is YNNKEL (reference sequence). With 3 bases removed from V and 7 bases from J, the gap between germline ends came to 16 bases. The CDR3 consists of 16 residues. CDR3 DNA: TGTGCCAGCAGCCACAAAGGGGTTCTCAACAATTCACCCCTCCACTTT. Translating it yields CASSHKGVLNNSPLHF. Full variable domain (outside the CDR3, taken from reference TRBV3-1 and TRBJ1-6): DTAVSQTPKYLVTQMGNDKSIKCEQNLGHDTMYWYKQDSKKFLKIMFSYNNKELIINETVPNRFSPKSPDKAHLNLHINSLELGDSAVYFCASSHKGVLNNSPLHFGNGTRLTVT.

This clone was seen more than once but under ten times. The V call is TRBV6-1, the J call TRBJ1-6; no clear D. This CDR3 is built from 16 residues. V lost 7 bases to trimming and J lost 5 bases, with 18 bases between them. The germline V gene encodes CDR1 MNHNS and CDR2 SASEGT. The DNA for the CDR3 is TGTGCCAGCAATTTAGTGGGAAACACTAATAATTCACCCCTCCACTTT. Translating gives CASNLVGNTNNSPLHF.

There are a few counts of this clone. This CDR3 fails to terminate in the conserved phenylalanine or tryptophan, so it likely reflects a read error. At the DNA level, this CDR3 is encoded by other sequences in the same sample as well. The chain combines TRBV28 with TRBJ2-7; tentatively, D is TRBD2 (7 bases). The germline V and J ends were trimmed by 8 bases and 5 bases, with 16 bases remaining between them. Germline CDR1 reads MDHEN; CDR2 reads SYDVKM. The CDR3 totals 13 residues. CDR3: CASPSGTSNEQYL. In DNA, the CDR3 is TGTGCCAGCCCAAGCGGGACAAGCAACGAGCAGTACCTT.

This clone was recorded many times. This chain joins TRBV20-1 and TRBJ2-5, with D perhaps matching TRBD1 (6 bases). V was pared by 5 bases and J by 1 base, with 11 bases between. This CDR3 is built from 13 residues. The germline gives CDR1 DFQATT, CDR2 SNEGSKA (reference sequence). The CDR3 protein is CSASEGGQETQYF. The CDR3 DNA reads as TGCAGTGCTTCGGAAGGGGGCCAAGAGACCCAGTACTTC.

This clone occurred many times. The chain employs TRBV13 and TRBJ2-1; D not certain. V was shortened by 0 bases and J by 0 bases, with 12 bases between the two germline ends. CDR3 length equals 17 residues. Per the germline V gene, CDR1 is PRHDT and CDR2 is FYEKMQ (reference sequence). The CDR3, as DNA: TGTGCCAGCAGCTTAGGCCACGTGGGCTCCTCCTACAATGAGCAGTTCTTC. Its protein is CASSLGHVGSSYNEQFF.

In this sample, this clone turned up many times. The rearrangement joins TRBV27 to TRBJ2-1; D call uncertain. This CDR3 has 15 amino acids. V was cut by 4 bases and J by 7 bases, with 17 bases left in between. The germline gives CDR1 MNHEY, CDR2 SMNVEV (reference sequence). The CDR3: CASSSRTTARNEQFF. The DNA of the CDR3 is TGTGCCAGCAGTTCCAGGACGACGGCCAGAAATGAGCAGTTCTTC.

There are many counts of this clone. The CDR3, as DNA: TGTGCCAGCAGCCCCCGGGACAGGGTCCACGAGCAGTACTTC. It yields the protein CASSPRDRVHEQYF. The rearrangement joins TRBV12-3 or TRBV12-4 to TRBJ2-7, with 9 bases aligning to TRBD1. After removal of 6 bases from V and 5 bases from J, the junction contained 8 bases not matched to a gene. The CDR3 has 14 residues.

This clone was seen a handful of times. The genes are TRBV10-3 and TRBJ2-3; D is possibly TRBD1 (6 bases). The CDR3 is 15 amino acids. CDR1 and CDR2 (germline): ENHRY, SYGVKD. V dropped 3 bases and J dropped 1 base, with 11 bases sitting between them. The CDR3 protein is CAISDLTGCTDTQYF. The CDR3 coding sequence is TGTGCCATCAGTGATCTGACAGGATGCACAGATACGCAGTATTTT.

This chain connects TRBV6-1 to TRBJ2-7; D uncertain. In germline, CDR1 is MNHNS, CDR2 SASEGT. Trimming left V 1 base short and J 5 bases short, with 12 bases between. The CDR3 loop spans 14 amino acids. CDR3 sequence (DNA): TGTGCCAGCAGTGAAGATCGGGTTCGGGACGAGCAGTACTTC. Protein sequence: CASSEDRVRDEQYF.